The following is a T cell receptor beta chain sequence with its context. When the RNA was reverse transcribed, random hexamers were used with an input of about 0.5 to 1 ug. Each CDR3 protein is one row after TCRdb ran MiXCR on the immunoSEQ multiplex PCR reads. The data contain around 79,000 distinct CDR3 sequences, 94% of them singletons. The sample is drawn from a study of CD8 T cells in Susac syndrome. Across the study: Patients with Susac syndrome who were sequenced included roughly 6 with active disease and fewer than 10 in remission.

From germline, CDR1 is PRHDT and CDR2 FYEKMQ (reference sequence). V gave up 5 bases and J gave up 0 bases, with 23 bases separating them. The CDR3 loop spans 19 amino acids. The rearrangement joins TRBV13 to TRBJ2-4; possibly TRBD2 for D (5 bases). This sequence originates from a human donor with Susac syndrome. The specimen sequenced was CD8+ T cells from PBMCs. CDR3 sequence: CASSPSRTPQEGAKNIQYF. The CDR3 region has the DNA TGTGCCAGCAGCCCCTCCCGGACCCCCCAAGAGGGAGCCAAAAACATTCAGTACTTC.